This is a list of T cell receptor beta chains from one sample in a study of spatial heterogeneity in lung cancer. TCRdb called the 5' RACE reads again in MiXCR, with one record for every CDR3 protein. The sample includes 20,000 or so distinct CDR3 sequences, 3% to 4% of them seen just once. This sample comprised PBMCs, obtained at surgery. These receptors originate from a female donor with early-stage non-small cell lung cancer. Both conserved end residues are part of each CDR3. The order of the fields is D gene, clone size, V gene, J gene, CDR3 protein, CDR3 DNA. A D gene is named only where the DNA matches it firmly. Clone size is not always given. Where it is, it says once, few, many or a class for expanded clones.

.	.	TRBV5-1	TRBJ2-2	CASSLEGGTGTGELFF	TGCGCCAGCAGCTTGGAAGGAGGAACAGGGACCGGGGAGCTGTTTTTT
.	many	TRBV7-8	TRBJ2-4	CASSHGTKNIQYF	TGTGCCAGCAGCCATGGGACCAAAAACATTCAGTACTTC
TRBD1	many	TRBV20-1	TRBJ1-1	CSARVDRKTFF	TGCAGTGCTAGGGTGGACAGGAAAACTTTCTTT
.	many	TRBV20-1	TRBJ1-4	CSARRTTNEKLFF	TGCAGTGCTAGAAGGACAACTAATGAAAAACTGTTTTTT
.	many	TRBV2	TRBJ1-1	CASKPFGTPGTEAFF	TGTGCCAGCAAGCCCTTCGGGACACCGGGCACTGAAGCTTTCTTT
TRBD2	.	TRBV11-2	TRBJ2-1	CASSPTRAGNIYNEQFF	TGTGCCAGCAGCCCGACCCGAGCGGGAAACATCTACAATGAGCAGTTCTTC
.	many	TRBV7-3	TRBJ2-6	CASSPRLSSGANVLTF	TGTGCCAGCAGCCCCCGGTTGAGCTCTGGGGCCAACGTCCTGACTTTC
TRBD1	many	TRBV24-1	TRBJ2-2	CATSDTGQGPTGELFF	TGTGCCACCAGTGACACGGGACAGGGGCCGACCGGGGAGCTGTTTTTT
TRBD1	.	TRBV2	TRBJ2-7	CASSRGIHEQYF	TGTGCCAGCAGCAGGGGGATCCACGAGCAGTACTTC
.	.	TRBV2	TRBJ2-3	CASSENTDTQYF	TGTGCCAGCAGTGAAAACACAGATACGCAGTATTTT
.	many	TRBV20-1	TRBJ2-1	CSARAFDYNEQFF	TGCAGTGCCCGAGCGTTTGACTACAATGAGCAGTTCTTC
TRBD2	many	TRBV5-4	TRBJ2-1	CASSARLAGTNEQFF	TGTGCCAGCAGCGCCAGGCTAGCGGGTACTAATGAGCAGTTCTTC
.	many	TRBV15	TRBJ2-7	CATSRGDTPYEQYF	TGTGCCACCAGCAGAGGGGACACCCCCTACGAGCAGTACTTC
TRBD2	.	TRBV2	TRBJ2-3	CASSEAASGSNTQYF	TGTGCCAGCAGTGAAGCAGCTAGCGGGAGTAATACGCAGTATTTT
.	.	TRBV5-1	TRBJ2-5	CASSYGARETQYF	TGCGCCAGCAGCTACGGGGCTAGGGAGACCCAGTACTTC
.	many	TRBV28	TRBJ1-6	CASSSEVETPLHF	TGTGCCAGCAGTTCCGAGGTGGAAACACCCCTCCACTTT
.	.	TRBV7-3	TRBJ2-3	CASSLTPRVDGTDTQYF	TGTGCCAGCAGCTTAACCCCTCGCGTAGATGGTACGGATACGCAGTATTTT
TRBD1	.	TRBV6-5	TRBJ2-7	CASSYTPTGSYEQYF	TGTGCCAGCAGTTACACCCCGACAGGGAGCTACGAGCAGTACTTC
.	few	TRBV12-3/TRBV12-4	TRBJ1-3	CASRLSSGNTIYF	TGTGCCAGCAGATTGAGCTCTGGAAACACCATATATTTT
.	many	TRBV10-3	TRBJ2-2	CAISIADSNTGELFF	TGTGCCATCAGTATCGCGGACTCGAACACCGGGGAGCTGTTTTTT
TRBD2	many	TRBV4-1	TRBJ2-4	CASSHGTSGREAKNIQYF	TGCGCCAGCAGCCATGGGACTAGCGGGAGAGAAGCCAAAAACATTCAGTACTTC
.	many	TRBV16	TRBJ2-7	CASSQGGGEQYF	TGTGCCAGCAGCCAAGGGGGTGGGGAGCAGTACTTC
TRBD1	many	TRBV2	TRBJ2-1	CASSVTGTGDNEQFF	TGTGCCAGCAGTGTAACCGGGACAGGGGACAATGAGCAGTTCTTC
.	many	TRBV7-9	TRBJ1-1	CASSLAQGEHTEAFF	TGTGCCAGCAGCTTAGCGCAGGGAGAGCACACTGAAGCTTTCTTT
TRBD1	many	TRBV6-5	TRBJ2-5	CASRGIGTGSETQYF	TGTGCCAGCAGGGGGATTGGGACAGGTTCGGAGACCCAGTACTTC
.	.	TRBV27	TRBJ2-7	CASSLDGVYEQYF	TGTGCCAGCAGTTTAGACGGGGTCTACGAGCAGTACTTC
TRBD1	many	TRBV7-6	TRBJ1-1	CASSYGTAEAFF	TGTGCCAGCAGCTACGGGACAGCTGAAGCTTTCTTT
.	many	TRBV20-1	TRBJ1-1	CSARDLGVNTEAFF	TGCAGTGCTAGAGATCTCGGGGTGAACACTGAAGCTTTCTTT
TRBD1	many	TRBV27	TRBJ2-2	CARYPGQLTGELFF	TGTGCCAGATACCCGGGACAGCTCACCGGGGAGCTGTTTTTT
TRBD2	medium-sized	TRBV6-6	TRBJ2-7	CASSYLSSGSGEQYF	TGTGCCAGCAGTTATCTGTCTAGCGGGAGTGGCGAGCAGTACTTC
.	many	TRBV6-6	TRBJ1-3	CASSYDGNTIYF	TGTGCCAGCAGTTACGACGGAAACACCATATATTTT
.	many	TRBV27	TRBJ2-7	CASRDEVGAYEQYF	TGTGCCAGCAGGGACGAGGTAGGGGCCTACGAGCAGTACTTC
TRBD2	few	TRBV7-3	TRBJ2-3	CASSTSGSADTQYF	TGTGCCAGCAGCACTAGCGGGAGTGCAGATACGCAGTATTTT
TRBD2	many	TRBV5-1	TRBJ2-5	CASSLGTSGQETQYF	TGCGCCAGCAGCTTGGGGACTAGCGGGCAAGAGACCCAGTACTTC
.	many	TRBV4-1	TRBJ1-2	CASSQEKDANYGYTF	TGCGCCAGCAGCCAAGAGAAGGATGCTAACTATGGCTACACCTTC
TRBD2	many	TRBV18	TRBJ2-7	CASSPVGGYEQYF	TGTGCCAGCTCACCGGTGGGGGGGTACGAGCAGTACTTC
.	many	TRBV6-4	TRBJ2-1	CASSEKGERTNEQFF	TGTGCCAGCAGTGAGAAAGGAGAGCGGACCAATGAGCAGTTCTTC
TRBD2	many	TRBV12-3/TRBV12-4	TRBJ2-1	CASRVSSGLNNEQFF	TGTGCCAGCAGGGTATCTAGCGGCCTAAACAATGAGCAGTTCTTC
.	few	TRBV2	TRBJ2-1	CASSALGPTYNEQFF	TGTGCCAGCAGTGCTTTAGGACCAACCTACAATGAGCAGTTCTTC
.	many	TRBV27	TRBJ2-1	CASSRRYNEQFF	TGTGCCAGCAGTCGGAGGTACAATGAGCAGTTCTTC
.	.	TRBV12-5	TRBJ2-5	CASGVGTSQETQYF	TGTGCTAGTGGGGTCGGGACATCCCAAGAGACCCAGTACTTC
TRBD2	many	TRBV5-5	TRBJ2-1	CASSYGLAGAYNEQFF	TGTGCCAGCAGCTATGGACTAGCGGGGGCCTACAATGAGCAGTTCTTC
.	many	TRBV11-2	TRBJ1-2	CASSSLDGGGYTF	TGTGCCAGCAGCTCACTAGACGGAGGCGGCTACACCTTC
.	many	TRBV28	TRBJ1-2	CAIVGGINYGYTF	TGTGCCATCGTGGGTGGGATCAACTATGGCTACACCTTC